These 11 T cell receptor beta chains were all obtained from the same sample, sequenced in a study of tumor and adjacent non-tumor tissue in lung cancer. The template was RNA from unsorted bulk tissue. TCRbeta libraries were built with three rounds of nested PCR, modified from ARM-PCR. TCRdb fed the multiplex PCR reads into MiXCR, producing one record per CDR3 protein. The profile shows about 79,000 distinct CDR3 sequences, approximately 72% of them singletons. Sequenced: lung tumor tissue. These TCRs come from a woman aged 40 to 49 with non-small cell lung cancer.

This clonotype occurred once. A much larger clone sits a single nucleotide away, making a read error possible. The chain has TRBV13 and TRBJ1-4; D gene uncertain. This CDR3 comprises 14 residues. The germline gives CDR1 PRHDT, CDR2 FYEKMQ (reference sequence). The CDR3 protein is CASSLRTSNEKLSF. Here the CDR3 DNA reads TGTGCCAGCAGCCTCCGGACTTCTAATGAAAAACTGTCTTTT.

The V gene is TRBV11-2, the J gene TRBJ1-4, with D tentatively TRBD1 (5 bases). Trimming shortened V by 7 bases and J by 8 bases, and 20 bases separated the two germline ends. Germline values: CDR1 SGHAT, CDR2 FQNNGV. The CDR3 consists of 15 residues. CDR3 sequence (DNA): TGTGCCAGCATTCAGGGCCAGGTGCAGGGCGAAAAACTGTTTTTT. This codes for CASIQGQVQGEKLFF. Drawing the rest from reference TRBV11-2 and TRBJ1-4, the complete variable domain is EAGVAQSPRYKIIEKRQSVAFWCNPISGHATLYWYQQILGQGPKLLIQFQNNGVVDDSQLPKDRFSAERLKGVDSTLKIQPAKLEDSAVYLCASIQGQVQGEKLFFGSGTQLSVL.

Remarks on this clonotype: One junction end disagrees with the germline gene, perhaps due to a read error. The DNA of the CDR3 is TGTGCCAGCAGTTACTCGATCATGCGGGGCTGTCAAGAGACCCAGTATTTC. Translation gives CASSYSIMRGCQETQYF. The J gene is TRBJ2-5, the V gene TRBV6-2 or TRBV6-3, with D possibly TRBD2 on 6 matching bases. This CDR3 region has 17 residues. CDR1 MNHEY and CDR2 SVGEGT come from the germline V gene.

Only one count was recorded for this clonotype. V is TRBV5-6 and J is TRBJ1-6; D might be TRBD1 (6 bases). Germline lookup yields CDR1 SGHDT and CDR2 YYEEEE. The V gene lost 3 bases and the J gene lost 9 bases, with 16 bases spanning the gap. CDR3 length: 15 amino acids. The CDR3 DNA reads as TGTGCCAGCAGCTCGAGGGACACTCGGGGTTCACCCCTCCACTTT. Its translation is CASSSRDTRGSPLHF.

This clonotype was detected only once. A much larger clone is a single base away; this may be a read error. J is TRBJ2-1 and V is TRBV20-1; no reliable D call. The V and J ends lost 4 bases and 6 bases respectively, with 10 bases between them. The CDR3 consists of 12 residues. In germline, CDR1 is DFQATT, CDR2 SNEGSKA (reference sequence). The CDR3 loop reads CSAIPISNEQFF. The CDR3 nucleotides read TGCAGTGCTATACCGATTAGCAATGAGCAGTTCTTC.

Regarding this clonotype: A read error may be the cause here, since a much bigger clone is one base away. V gene TRBV9 combines with J gene TRBJ2-7, with a tentative D call TRBD2 (6 bases). The CDR3 extends over 12 amino acids. The V end was cut by 6 bases, the J end by 6 bases, with 13 bases between. Germline V gene sequence: CDR1 SGDLS, CDR2 YYNGEE. CDR3 nucleotides: TGTGCCAGCACCCCCGGGGGAGCCGAGCAGTACTTC. Translation gives CASTPGGAEQYF.

This clonotype is classed as medium-sized. The rearrangement uses TRBV11-3 and TRBJ1-1; tentatively, D is TRBD1 (5 bases). The CDR3 has 16 amino acids. Germline CDR1 SGHNT, CDR2 YENEEA. V was shortened by 3 bases and J by 1 base, with 15 bases between the two germline ends. The CDR3 reads CASSFEGRYGNTEAFF. The CDR3 DNA follows: TGTGCCAGCAGCTTTGAGGGGCGTTATGGGAACACTGAAGCTTTCTTT.

In this sample, this clonotype turned up many times. This chain joins TRBV20-1 and TRBJ1-4, with TRBD1 matching over 10 bases. This CDR3 region has 16 residues. CDR1 and CDR2 (germline): DFQATT, SNEGSKA (reference sequence). J gave up 8 bases and V 2 bases, and 11 bases lay outside the gene matches. The CDR3 DNA follows: TGCAGTGCTAGATTCGCTCGGGGACAGGGGAGGGAAAAACTGTTTTTT. It specifies CSARFARGQGREKLFF.

This chain connects TRBV11-1 to TRBJ2-7, with D perhaps matching TRBD1 (5 bases). V lost 5 bases and J 0 bases, leaving 11 bases between the germline ends. The CDR3 loop spans 14 amino acids. Germline loops: CDR1 SGHAT, CDR2 FQDESV (reference sequence). Written as DNA, the CDR3 is TGTGCCAGCAGCCGGGTGCAGGGCTCCTACGAGCAGTACTTC. It encodes CASSRVQGSYEQYF.

About this clonotype itself: A much larger clone sits a single nucleotide away, making a read error possible. The chain uses TRBV5-5 and TRBJ1-1; a weak D match, TRBD1 (5 bases). Between the trimmed V and J ends, which lost 1 base and 5 bases, there was a span of 9 bases. The CDR3 spans 13 residues. Per the germline V gene, CDR1 is SGHKS and CDR2 is YYEKEE (reference sequence). CDR3: CASSLFGATEAFF. CDR3 coding DNA: TGTGCCAGCAGCTTGTTTGGGGCTACTGAAGCTTTCTTT.

About this clonotype itself: It may be a read error: a sequence one base away is much more abundant. The chain uses TRBV7-8 and TRBJ1-5, with D possibly being TRBD1 (5 bases). Per the germline V gene, CDR1 is SGHVS and CDR2 is FQNEAQ. This CDR3 is 14 amino acids long. CDR3 in amino acids: CANSYNKRAGPVNF. The CDR3 bases are TGTGCCAACAGCTACAATAAAAGGGCGGGACCAGTTAATTTT.